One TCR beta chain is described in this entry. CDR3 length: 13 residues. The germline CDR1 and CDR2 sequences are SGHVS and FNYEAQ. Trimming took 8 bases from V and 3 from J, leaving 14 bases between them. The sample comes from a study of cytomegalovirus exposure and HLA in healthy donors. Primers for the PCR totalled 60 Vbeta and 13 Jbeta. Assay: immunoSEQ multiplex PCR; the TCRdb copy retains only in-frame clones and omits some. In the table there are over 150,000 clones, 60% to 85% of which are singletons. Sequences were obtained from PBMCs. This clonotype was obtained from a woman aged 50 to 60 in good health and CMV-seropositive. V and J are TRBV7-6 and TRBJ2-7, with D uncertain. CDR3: CASSTGDVYEQYF. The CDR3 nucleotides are TGTGCCAGCTCAACCGGAGATGTCTACGAGCAGTACTTC.